These 31 T cell receptor beta chains originate from one sample sequenced in a study of early T cells in non-severe SARS-CoV-2 infection. Each CDR3 protein is one row after TCRdb ran MiXCR on the 5' RACE reads. The sample lists more than 75,000 distinct CDR3 sequences; approximately 15% were seen once. Sequenced sample: whole blood. These receptors were obtained from an adult who was a healthcare worker with PCR-confirmed SARS-CoV-2 infection or an uninfected control (not recorded which).

This clonotype was seen a handful of times. The chain couples TRBV10-2 to TRBJ1-5, with 7 bases identical to TRBD1. The ends lost 7 bases at V and 7 bases at J; junction bases unmatched: 7. CDR1 and CDR2 from the germline V gene are WSHSY and SAAADI. The CDR3 sequence is 13 residues long. The CDR3: CASTRTGKQPQHF. CDR3 bases: TGCGCCAGCACTCGGACAGGAAAGCAGCCCCAGCATTTT.

The chain uses TRBV28 and TRBJ1-1; 10 bases are shared with TRBD1. Germline V gives CDR1 MDHEN, CDR2 SYDVKM. This CDR3 has 16 residues. The V segment lost 6 bases and the J segment 6 bases; nucleotides outside the gene matches: 13. The CDR3 region has the DNA TGTGCCAGCAGCCATCACGGGACAGGGGAAGGGGCTGAAGCTTTCTTT. Its translation: CASSHHGTGEGAEAFF.

This clonotype has a count of ten or more. J is TRBJ2-5 and V is TRBV19; 8 bases match TRBD2. After removal of 8 bases from V and 7 bases from J, the junction contained 12 bases not matched to a gene. CDR1 and CDR2 (germline): LNHDA, SQIVND (reference sequence). This CDR3 spans 14 amino acids. The CDR3 region is CASQGGGTQGTQYF. Here the CDR3 DNA reads TGTGCCAGTCAAGGCGGGGGGACACAGGGGACCCAGTACTTC.

Remarks on this clonotype: At one boundary the junction diverges from the germline segment, which might be a read error. This chain joins TRBV28 and TRBJ2-7; 10 bases line up with TRBD2. CDR3 size: 14 residues. In germline, CDR1 is MDHEN, CDR2 SYDVKM. As DNA, the CDR3 is TGTGCCAGCAGTCCGGGGGGGACTAGCGAGGGTAAGAACTTC. Its protein product is CASSPGGTSEGKNF.

The rearrangement joins TRBV4-1 to TRBJ1-1, with TRBD1 as a possible D gene (5 bases). V was clipped by 1 base and J by 4 bases, with 10 bases between them. This CDR3 spans 14 amino acids. The germline V gene encodes CDR1 MGHRA and CDR2 YSYEKL. CDR3 in amino acids: CASSQVSGGTEAFF. CDR3 DNA sequence: TGCGCCAGCAGCCAAGTATCGGGGGGCACTGAAGCTTTCTTT.

Details on this clonotype: A read error may be the cause here, since a much bigger clone is one base away. V is TRBV5-4 and J is TRBJ1-4; maybe TRBD1 (6 bases). V was shortened by 0 bases and J by 4 bases, with 10 bases between the two germline ends. CDR3 length equals 15 residues. Germline V lookup: CDR1 SGHNT, CDR2 YYREEE (reference sequence). CDR3 region: CASSLENRDNEKLFF. CDR3 bases: TGTGCCAGCAGCTTGGAGAACAGGGATAATGAAAAACTGTTTTTT.

This sequence joins TRBV6-5 and TRBJ2-5; D unresolved. V shed 0 bases and J shed 3 bases, with 17 bases lying between them. The V gene's germline CDR1 is MNHEY and CDR2 SVGAGI. The CDR3 spans 17 residues. The CDR3 loop is CASSYSRKTRAEETQYF. The CDR3, as DNA: TGTGCCAGCAGTTACTCGCGTAAGACAAGGGCAGAAGAGACCCAGTACTTC.

The rearrangement joins TRBV29-1 to TRBJ1-5; TRBD1 is a possible D gene (5 bases). Germline V CDR1 and CDR2: SQVTM, ANQGSEA. V lost 4 bases and J 4 bases, leaving 14 bases between the germline ends. The CDR3 has 14 amino acids. The CDR3: CSVGGTGNNQPQHF. The CDR3 DNA follows: TGCAGCGTTGGAGGGACCGGGAATAATCAGCCCCAGCATTTT.

This clonotype came up many times. The chain joins TRBV7-3 to TRBJ2-5, with 7 bases matching TRBD1. CDR1 and CDR2 from the germline V gene are SGHTA and FQGTGA. The CDR3 loop spans 14 amino acids. After removal of 6 bases from V and 1 base from J, the junction contained 5 bases not matched to a gene. CDR3 sequence (DNA): TGTGCCAGCAGACTCACAGGGGCCCAAGAGACCCAGTACTTC. Translation: CASRLTGAQETQYF.

In this sample, this clonotype turned up a few times. The chain employs TRBV24-1 and TRBJ2-1; TRBD1 might be the D (5 bases). V was trimmed by 2 bases and J by 8 bases, leaving 15 bases between them. This CDR3 has 15 amino acids. Germline V gene sequence: CDR1 KGHDR, CDR2 SFDVKD. Here the CDR3 DNA reads TGTGCCACCAGTGATTCACAGGTCAATGGGGATGAGCAGTTCTTC. As protein: CATSDSQVNGDEQFF.

The rearrangement links TRBV3-1 to TRBJ2-7; perhaps D is TRBD1 or TRBD2 (6 bases each). The CDR3 contains 14 residues. Trimming cost V 0 bases and J 4 bases, with 10 bases left between them. The V gene's germline CDR1 is LGHDT and CDR2 YNNKEL (reference sequence). The DNA for the CDR3 is TGTGCCAGCAGCCAAGATTGGGGGGCTTACGAGCAGTACTTC. It translates to CASSQDWGAYEQYF.

A note on this clonotype: A read error is possible here, since a much larger clone lies one base away. CDR3 coding DNA: TGTGCCACCAGTGATTTCCCTGGACAGACCAATGATCAGTTCTTC. It specifies CATSDFPGQTNDQFF. The chain links TRBV24-1 to TRBJ2-1, with TRBD1 as a possible D gene (6 bases). Per germline, CDR1 KGHDR and CDR2 SFDVKD. This CDR3 comprises 15 residues.

About this clonotype itself: This may come from a read error, since a much larger clone is one base off. V is TRBV5-1 and J is TRBJ1-1, with TRBD1 as a possible D gene (5 bases). The ends were cut back, 7 bases at V and 3 bases at J, with 22 bases in the middle. In germline, CDR1 is SGHRS, CDR2 YFSETQ. The CDR3 runs to 16 residues. This CDR3 reads CASGIQSRVWDTEAFF. The CDR3 DNA reads as TGCGCCAGCGGCATCCAATCCAGGGTCTGGGACACTGAAGCTTTCTTT.

The chain combines TRBV5-4 with TRBJ2-7; TRBD1 matches at 7 bases. Unmatched junction bases numbered 3, after V lost 4 bases and J lost 2 bases. Looked up from germline, CDR1 is SGHNT and CDR2 is YYREEE (reference sequence). This CDR3 region has 13 residues. This chain's CDR3 is CASSMGQPYEQYF. The CDR3 nucleotides are TGTGCCAGCAGCATGGGACAGCCCTACGAGCAGTACTTC.

This clonotype was detected only a few times. V is TRBV11-2 and J is TRBJ2-7; tentatively, D is TRBD2 (6 bases). V was cut by 0 bases and J by 9 bases, with 12 bases left in between. CDR1 is SGHAT and CDR2 is FQNNGV in the germline V gene. The CDR3 totals 13 residues. The CDR3 here is CASSLDPAGGQYF. CDR3 nucleotides: TGTGCCAGCAGCTTAGATCCAGCCGGGGGGCAGTACTTC.

The chain couples TRBV11-3 to TRBJ2-7; unclear D gene. Germline values: CDR1 SGHNT, CDR2 YENEEA. V lost 5 bases to trimming and J lost 2 bases, with 13 bases between them. The CDR3 is made up of 14 amino acids. The CDR3 DNA sequence: TGTGCCAGCAGCCTCCTTTCCCTCACCTACGAGCAGTACTTC. Protein: CASSLLSLTYEQYF.

This chain joins TRBV7-9 and TRBJ1-6; TRBD1 is a possible D gene (6 bases). The CDR3 loop spans 15 amino acids. V shed 0 bases and J shed 10 bases, with 13 bases lying between them. Germline CDR1 SEHNR, CDR2 FQNEAQ (reference sequence). CDR3 DNA: TGTGCCAGCAGCTTAGCGTCCAGGACAGCCTCACCCCTCCACTTT. Its protein product is CASSLASRTASPLHF.

The sample holds a few counts of this clonotype. The V call is TRBV10-3, the J call TRBJ2-3, with TRBD2 matching 12 bases. The CDR3 consists of 16 residues. V lost 0 bases and J lost 4; bases outside the gene matches: 2. CDR1 and CDR2 (germline): ENHRY, SYGVKD. CDR3 protein: CAISESPSGGADTQYF. DNA for the CDR3: TGTGCCATCAGTGAGTCCCCTAGCGGGGGGGCAGATACGCAGTATTTT.

In this sample, this clonotype turned up many times. The chain joins TRBV29-1 to TRBJ2-5; 8 nucleotides align to TRBD1. The germline CDR1 and CDR2 sequences are SQVTM and ANQGSEA. CDR3 length: 13 amino acids. The V segment lost 7 bases and the J segment 3 bases; nucleotides outside the gene matches: 7. The CDR3 region has the DNA TGCAGCGCTACACAGACAGGGGAAGAGACCCAGTACTTC. Protein: CSATQTGEETQYF.

This clonotype appeared a few times. The V call is TRBV29-1, the J call TRBJ1-5; 8 nucleotides agree with TRBD1. This CDR3 region has 14 residues. With 3 bases clipped from V and 2 bases from J, the junction kept 3 bases outside the gene matches. Germline CDR1 SQVTM, CDR2 ANQGSEA. CDR3 sequence reads: CSVETGAGNQPQHF. The CDR3 DNA reads as TGCAGCGTTGAGACAGGGGCTGGCAATCAGCCCCAGCATTTT.

This clonotype was counted a few times. The V and J genes are TRBV14 and TRBJ2-1; D is perhaps TRBD1 or TRBD2 (6 bases each). V dropped 2 bases and J dropped 6 bases, with 14 bases sitting between them. Per germline, CDR1 SGHDN and CDR2 FVKESK. The CDR3 sequence is 15 residues long. The CDR3 bases are TGTGCCAGCAGCCAAAATAAAGGAGGGGGCAATGAGCAGTTCTTC. The encoded protein is CASSQNKGGGNEQFF.

The V and J genes are TRBV6-4 and TRBJ2-5; TRBD2 matches 9 bases. The CDR3 runs 15 residues. Germline values: CDR1 MRHNA, CDR2 SNTAGT. V trimming: 0 bases; J trimming: 4 bases; junction bases outside the gene matches: 3. The CDR3 is CASSDSAGGRETQYF. The CDR3 coding sequence is TGTGCCAGCAGTGACTCGGCGGGGGGGCGAGAGACCCAGTACTTC.

The gene calls are TRBV7-2 and TRBJ1-1, with unresolved D. The length of the CDR3 is 10 residues. Germline assignment: CDR1 SGHTA and CDR2 FQGNSA. With 3 bases removed from V and 11 bases from J, the gap between germline ends came to 7 bases. The CDR3 region is CASSLGVAFF. In nucleotides, the CDR3 is TGTGCCAGCAGCTTGGGAGTGGCTTTCTTT.

J is TRBJ2-3 and V is TRBV7-2; perhaps D is TRBD1 or TRBD2 (5 bases each). CDR1 SGHTA and CDR2 FQGNSA come from the germline V gene. Trimming took off 3 bases at V and 2 bases at J, with 15 bases between the two ends. This CDR3 has 16 residues. The CDR3 nucleotides read TGTGCCAGCAGCTTTAGCCGGGGCGGCCCCACAGATACGCAGTATTTT. This sequence encodes CASSFSRGGPTDTQYF.

The V call is TRBV28, the J call TRBJ2-7; 8 bases map to TRBD2. The CDR3 has 14 residues. CDR1 is MDHEN, CDR2 SYDVKM, per germline. The V gene end was trimmed by 5 bases and the J gene end by 5 bases; junction bases not matched to a gene: 8. The CDR3 here is CASSLPGGLHEQYF. The CDR3 bases are TGTGCCAGCAGTCTCCCGGGGGGGCTGCACGAGCAGTACTTC.

V and J are TRBV4-3 and TRBJ1-4; the D gene is possibly TRBD1 (5 bases). CDR3 length: 15 amino acids. V dropped 0 bases and J dropped 8 bases, with 13 bases sitting between them. In germline, CDR1 is LGHNA, CDR2 YSLEER. CDR3 protein: CASSQDREIYEKLFF. The CDR3 DNA reads TGCGCCAGCAGCCAAGACAGGGAAATCTACGAAAAACTGTTTTTT.

This clonotype has ten or more counts. The chain combines TRBV6-5 with TRBJ2-3; D possibly corresponds to TRBD2 (5 bases). Germline assignment: CDR1 MNHEY and CDR2 SVGAGI. Trimming took 0 bases from V and 4 from J, leaving 8 bases between them. The CDR3 is 14 amino acids. The CDR3 sequence is CASSYSGGADTQYF. The CDR3 coding sequence is TGTGCCAGCAGTTACTCTGGAGGAGCAGATACGCAGTATTTT.

The chain has TRBV28 and TRBJ2-7, with 7 bases lining up with TRBD1. There are 13 residues in the CDR3. The germline gives CDR1 MDHEN, CDR2 SYDVKM. V lost 7 bases, J lost 2 bases, and 5 bases stayed unmatched. The CDR3 reads CASNGQAPYEQYF. As DNA, the CDR3 is TGTGCCAGCAACGGACAGGCCCCCTACGAGCAGTACTTC.

The chain recombines TRBV7-6 with TRBJ1-1, with D perhaps matching TRBD1 (5 bases). The CDR3 sequence is 14 residues long. Between the trimmed V and J ends, which lost 1 base and 3 bases, there was a span of 9 bases. Germline CDR1 is SGHVS and CDR2 is FNYEAQ. CDR3 DNA: TGTGCCAGCAGCTTAGACGGGGCGTACACTGAAGCTTTCTTT. It yields the protein CASSLDGAYTEAFF.

The rearrangement joins TRBV11-2 to TRBJ1-5; 7 bases are shared with TRBD1. Per the germline V gene, CDR1 is SGHAT and CDR2 is FQNNGV. Unmatched junction bases numbered 6, after V lost 1 base and J lost 6 bases. The CDR3 length is 15 residues. CDR3 amino acids: CASSLATGYGQPQHF. The CDR3 nucleotides are TGTGCCAGCAGCTTAGCGACAGGGTATGGTCAGCCCCAGCATTTT. Based on the CDR3 plus reference TRBV11-2 and TRBJ1-5, the full variable domain is EAGVAQSPRYKIIEKRQSVAFWCNPISGHATLYWYQQILGQGPKLLIQFQNNGVVDDSQLPKDRFSAERLKGVDSTLKIQPAKLEDSAVYLCASSLATGYGQPQHFGDGTRLSIL.

The chain links TRBV2 to TRBJ1-1, with D perhaps matching TRBD1 (5 bases). V was shortened by 2 bases and J by 1 base, with 14 bases between the two germline ends. Per the germline V gene, CDR1 is SNHLY and CDR2 is FYNNEI. This CDR3 is built from 16 residues. This CDR3 is CASSEPQGSPNTEAFF. The CDR3, as DNA: TGTGCCAGCAGTGAACCCCAGGGAAGCCCGAACACTGAAGCTTTCTTT.